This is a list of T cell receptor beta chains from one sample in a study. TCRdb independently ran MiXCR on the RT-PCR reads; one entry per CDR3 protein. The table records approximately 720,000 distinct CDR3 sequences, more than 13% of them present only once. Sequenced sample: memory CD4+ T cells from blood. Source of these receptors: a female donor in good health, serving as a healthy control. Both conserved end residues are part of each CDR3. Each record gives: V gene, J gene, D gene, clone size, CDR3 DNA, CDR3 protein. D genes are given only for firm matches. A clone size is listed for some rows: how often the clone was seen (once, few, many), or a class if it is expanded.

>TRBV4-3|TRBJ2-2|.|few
TGCGCCAGCAGCCAAGATTACGGGTTTCGAGGGTCCGGGGAGCTGTTTTTT
CASSQDYGFRGSGELFF
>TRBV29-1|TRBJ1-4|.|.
TGCAGCGTTGCGGGAGAGGGTGAAAAACTGTTTTTT
CSVAGEGEKLFF
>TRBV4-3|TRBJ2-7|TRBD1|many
TGCGCCAGCAGCCAAGCGGGCAGGGGGAACGACGAGCAGTACTTC
CASSQAGRGNDEQYF
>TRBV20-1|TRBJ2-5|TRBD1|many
TGCAGTATTGGAGGGACAGGGGGAAGGCAAGAGACCCAGTACTTC
CSIGGTGGRQETQYF
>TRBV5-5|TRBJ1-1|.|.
TGTGCCAGCAGCTTGGAAAGGGAAGACTTCAACACTGAAGCTTTCTTT
CASSLEREDFNTEAFF
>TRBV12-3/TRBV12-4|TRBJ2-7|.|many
TGTGCCAGGTACGCGGGGCCCGAGCAGTACTTC
CARYAGPEQYF
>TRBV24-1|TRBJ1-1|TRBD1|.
TGTGCCACCAGTGATAAAACCGGGACAGGTCGCACTGAAGCTTTCTTT
CATSDKTGTGRTEAFF
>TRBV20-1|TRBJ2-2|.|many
TGCAGTGCTAGCCCCACCGCGAACACCGGGGAGCTGTTTTTT
CSASPTANTGELFF
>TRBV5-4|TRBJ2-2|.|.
TGTGCCAGCAGCTTGGACGGCGGGGAGAACACCGGGGAGCTGTTTTTT
CASSLDGGENTGELFF
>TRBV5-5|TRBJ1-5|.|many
TGTGCCAGCAGCTTGATTCCCAGCAATCAGCCCCAGCATTTT
CASSLIPSNQPQHF
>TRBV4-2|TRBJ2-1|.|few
TGTGCCAGCAGCCTCAGTACCAGCGCCCAGCTTACCTTCAATGAGCAGTTCTTC
CASSLSTSAQLTFNEQFF
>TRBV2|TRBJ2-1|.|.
TGTGCCAGCAGTACCTTGGGGAGCGTGGGGTACAATGAGCAGTTCTTC
CASSTLGSVGYNEQFF
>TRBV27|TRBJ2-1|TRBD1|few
TGTGCCAGCAGACGAGGGGACAGGGGGTCCTACAATGAGCAGTTCTTC
CASRRGDRGSYNEQFF
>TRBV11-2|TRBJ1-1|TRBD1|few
TGTGCCAGCAGCACGGGGACAGGCCCTTTCTTT
CASSTGTGPFF
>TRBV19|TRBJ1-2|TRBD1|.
TGTGCCAGTAGTATGGTTGGGACAGCGGGCTATCGCTACACCTTC
CASSMVGTAGYRYTF
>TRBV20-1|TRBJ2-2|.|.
TGCAGTGCTAGAGATCTCAGGAGGGGGCATAACACCGGGGAGCTGTTTTTT
CSARDLRRGHNTGELFF
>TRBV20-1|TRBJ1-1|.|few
TGCAGTGCTAGAGAAGGAGGGGCTGAAGCTTTCTTT
CSAREGGAEAFF
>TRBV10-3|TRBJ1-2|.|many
TGTGCCATCAGTGAGAGGACCGCCAACTATGGCTACACCTTC
CAISERTANYGYTF
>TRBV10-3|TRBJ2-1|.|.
TGTGCCATCAGTGAAAGGGAGCTAGATTACAATGAGCAGTTCTTC
CAISERELDYNEQFF
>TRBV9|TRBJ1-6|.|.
TGTGCCAGCAGCGCTATAGGGGAGAGGGATTCACCCCTCCACTTT
CASSAIGERDSPLHF
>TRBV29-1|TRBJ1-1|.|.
TGCAGCGTTTCCCCTTCGGCCAGTCGCACTGAAGCTTTCTTT
CSVSPSASRTEAFF
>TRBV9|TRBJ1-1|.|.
TGTGCCAGCAGCGACGGGAGGACGGGCGCTTTCTTT
CASSDGRTGAFF
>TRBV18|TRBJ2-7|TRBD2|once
TGTGCCAGCACGAGCGGGAGGGCCAACTACAATGAGCAGTACTTC
CASTSGRANYNEQYF
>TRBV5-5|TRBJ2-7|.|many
TGTGCCAGCAGCCTGACAGGACTGAACTACGAGCAGTACTTC
CASSLTGLNYEQYF
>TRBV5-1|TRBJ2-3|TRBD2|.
TGCGCCAGCAGCTTGACATGGCTAGCGGGGGCGAGCACAGATACGCAGTATTTT
CASSLTWLAGASTDTQYF
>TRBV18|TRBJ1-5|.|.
TGTGCCAGCTCACCGGGACAACCAAATCAGCCCCAGCATTTT
CASSPGQPNQPQHF
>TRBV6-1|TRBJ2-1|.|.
TGTGCCAGCAGTGAAAACCACAATGAGCAGTTCTTC
CASSENHNEQFF
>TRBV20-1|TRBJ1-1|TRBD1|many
TGCAGTGCTGCACCTGCCGGGACAGCGGCTGAAGCTTTCTTT
CSAAPAGTAAEAFF
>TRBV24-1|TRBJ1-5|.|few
TGTGCCACCAGTGACCCCAGGGTGGGGCAGCCCCAGCATTTT
CATSDPRVGQPQHF
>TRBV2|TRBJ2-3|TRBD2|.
TGTGCCAGCAGTGCCGGACTAGTGGGTTGGGGAGATACGCAGTATTTT
CASSAGLVGWGDTQYF
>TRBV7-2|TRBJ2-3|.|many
TGTGCCAGCAGCCCATTCACAGATACGCAGTATTTT
CASSPFTDTQYF
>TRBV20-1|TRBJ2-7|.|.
TGCAGTGCTAGAGTCAGCCCCTACGAGCAGTACTTC
CSARVSPYEQYF
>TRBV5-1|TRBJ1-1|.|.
TGCGCCAGCAGCTTGGGAGGGGTTACTGAAGTTTTCTTT
CASSLGGVTEVFF
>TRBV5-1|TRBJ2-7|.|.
TGCGCCAGCAGCTTGGCCTCGGCAGGGGGGTTCGACGAGCAGTACTTC
CASSLASAGGFDEQYF
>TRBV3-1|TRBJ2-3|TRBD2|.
TGTGCCAGCAGCCATAACCGGACTAGCGACGTCGCAGATACGCAGTATTTT
CASSHNRTSDVADTQYF
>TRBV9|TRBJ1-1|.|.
TGTGCCAGCAGGGGGAGGGGGGTGAACACTGAAGCTTTCTTT
CASRGRGVNTEAFF
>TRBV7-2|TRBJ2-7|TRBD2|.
TGTGCCAGCAGCTTAGATAGGGCTAGCGGTTCCTACGAGCAGTACTTC
CASSLDRASGSYEQYF
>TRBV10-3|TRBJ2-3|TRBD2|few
TGTGCCATCAGTGACGCGGGAGGGCCCCAGAGCACAGATACGCAGTATTTT
CAISDAGGPQSTDTQYF
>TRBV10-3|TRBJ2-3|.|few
TGTGCCATCGGGGGAAGGGAAACAGCAGATACGCAGTATTTT
CAIGGRETADTQYF
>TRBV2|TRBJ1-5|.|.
TGTGCCAGCAGTGAAGGGCGGGAGGGGCCGCGGTCCCAGCATTTT
CASSEGREGPRSQHF
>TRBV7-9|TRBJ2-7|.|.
TGTGCCAGCAGCTTCTTTGGCAGGGGCGAGCAGTACTTC
CASSFFGRGEQYF
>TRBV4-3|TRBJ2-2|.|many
TGCGCCAGCAGCCTTGAGAGGGGCGGGGAGCTGTTTTTT
CASSLERGGELFF
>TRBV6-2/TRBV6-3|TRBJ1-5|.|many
TGTGCCAGCAGTTATACAGGGAGTACCCAGCATTTT
CASSYTGSTQHF
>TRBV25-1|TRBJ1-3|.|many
TGTGCCAGCAGTGCAGGGGCTGGAAACACCATATATTTT
CASSAGAGNTIYF
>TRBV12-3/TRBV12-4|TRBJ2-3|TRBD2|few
TGTGCCAGCAGTATTTATAAAATGGGACTAGAGCAAGATACGCAGTATTTT
CASSIYKMGLEQDTQYF
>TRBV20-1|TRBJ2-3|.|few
TGCAGTGCTAGTTTGGGGCCAGATACGCAGTATTTT
CSASLGPDTQYF
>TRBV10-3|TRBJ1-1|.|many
TGTGCCATCAGTGAGTCGGGGGGGCGCGATTCTTTCTTT
CAISESGGRDSFF
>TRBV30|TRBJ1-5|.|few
TGTGCCTGGAGTTCCCCCGCGCAGCCCCAGCATTTT
CAWSSPAQPQHF
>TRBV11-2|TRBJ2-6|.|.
TGTGCCAGCAGCTCCCGAATCAGACAAGGCCGGGCCAACGTCCTGACTTTC
CASSSRIRQGRANVLTF
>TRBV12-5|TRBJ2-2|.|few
TGTGCTAGTGGTTTGGCCGAGGGGACCGGGGAGCTGTTTTTT
CASGLAEGTGELFF
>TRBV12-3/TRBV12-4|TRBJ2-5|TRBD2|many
TGTGCCAGCAGGGTGACTAGCGGGAGCTCCTACTTC
CASRVTSGSSYF